This passage covers 5 T cell receptor beta chains from one sample sequenced in a study of shared clonotypes between healthy human individuals. Some clones are missing from TCRdb's copy, which holds only in-frame ones; the method was immunoSEQ multiplex PCR. The sample consists of 2 million to 2.5 million clones, roughly 90% of them appearing once. Sequenced material: naive CD4+ T cells from PBMCs. Subset denoted: CD45RA+ positively selected. The receptors shown here come from a man aged 18 to 35 in good health. Some clones in this sample may be carry-over from other donors' samples.

The CDR3 DNA sequence: TGTGCCAGCATTCAATATGGCGTTAACACTGAAGCTTTCTTT. This encodes CASIQYGVNTEAFF. This chain joins TRBV2 and TRBJ1-1; D uncertain. The CDR3 is made up of 14 amino acids. Trimming removed 7 bases from V and 2 bases from J, with 14 bases in between. Germline V gene sequence: CDR1 SNHLY, CDR2 FYNNEI.

For this clone: Other nucleotide sequences in the sample specify the same CDR3. The chain links TRBV7-9 to TRBJ1-1; D possibly corresponds to TRBD1 (5 bases). The CDR3 extends over 13 amino acids. The V end was cut by 3 bases, the J end by 3 bases, with 8 bases between. CDR1 SEHNR and CDR2 FQNEAQ come from the germline V gene (reference sequence). The chain's CDR3 is CASSFEQDTEAFF. The CDR3 DNA is TGTGCCAGCAGCTTCGAACAGGACACTGAAGCTTTCTTT.

This chain links TRBV5-1 with TRBJ2-1, with 11 bases lining up with TRBD2. The J segment lost 8 bases and the V segment lost 4 bases, leaving 20 bases of the junction unmatched. CDR3 length equals 19 residues. Germline CDR1 is SGHRS and CDR2 is YFSETQ. CDR3 DNA sequence: TGCGCCAGCAGCGTGTGGGAGCCCCGACTAGCGGGGCGTTTGGATGAGCAGTTCTTC. Translating it yields CASSVWEPRLAGRLDEQFF.

The chain links TRBV28 to TRBJ2-1; tentatively, D is TRBD1 (5 bases). V dropped 5 bases and J dropped 1 base, with 15 bases sitting between them. CDR3 length: 16 amino acids. Germline V gene sequence: CDR1 MDHEN, CDR2 SYDVKM. CDR3 protein: CASSAQGLPSYNEQFF. CDR3 in DNA: TGTGCCAGCAGTGCTCAGGGTCTCCCTTCCTACAATGAGCAGTTCTTC.

This sequence joins TRBV19 and TRBJ1-3, with D uncertain. The CDR3 runs 15 residues. Germline V gene lookup returns CDR1 LNHDA and CDR2 SQIVND (reference sequence). The germline V and J ends were trimmed by 6 bases and 2 bases, with 14 bases remaining between them. DNA for the CDR3: TGTGCCAGTAGGCCCAGGAGTAGTCCTGGAAACACCATATATTTT. Translation gives CASRPRSSPGNTIYF.